This T cell receptor beta chain was captured by sequencing in a study of molecular identifiers for immune sequencing clone quantification. The CDR3 length is 15 residues. The germline V gene encodes CDR1 MDHEN and CDR2 SYDVKM. The V end lost 5 bases, the J end lost 2 bases, and 13 bases lay between the germline ends. In TCRdb, the PCR reads were re-called with MiXCR into one record per CDR3 protein. The repertoire holds about 510,000 distinct CDR3 sequences, 20% to 25% seen once, with 0.7% to 0.95% in the top ten. Study outcomes and limitations: Jurkat TCR RNA spiked in from one cell (amid 800,000 to 1,000,000 naive cells) was reportedly detectable. Identical TCR molecules that share a barcode could lead to an underestimation of highly expanded clone sizes.

This clonotype was detected ten times or more. As yet, its antigen is unknown. The sequence was obtained from a human donor in good health. Some libraries in this study had Jurkat cell RNA spiked in. Source material: naive CD8+ T cells from blood, with Jurkat cell RNA spiked in. Subset specified: FACS-sorted CD8+CD4-CCR7+CD45RA+ naive T cells. The rearrangement uses TRBV28 and TRBJ1-5; a possible D gene is TRBD1 (5 bases). CDR3 coding DNA: TGTGCCAGCAGTATAGCAGGGAACCGCAATCAGCCCCAGCATTTT. Translated, it gives CASSIAGNRNQPQHF. Full variable domain (missing parts from reference TRBV28 and TRBJ1-5): DVKVTQSSRYLVKRTGEKVFLECVQDMDHENMFWYRQDPGLGLRLIYFSYDVKMKEKGDIPEGYSVSREKKERFSLILESASTNQTSMYLCASSIAGNRNQPQHFGDGTRLSIL.